The 18 T cell receptor beta chains reported below all come from one sample, sequenced in a study of blood T cells in healthy people across ages. PCR was performed a second time for about 6 to 11 cycles using a sample-barcoded 5' primer and a J-beta primer mix. TCRdb re-called the 5' RACE reads through MiXCR, storing one row per CDR3 protein. This sample has hundreds of thousands of distinct CDR3 sequences; about 28% occur once, and the top ten carry under 4.5%. Another study also made use of these data, one on T cells of mothers and their children.

Material for sequencing was blood. Receptor source: a boy aged 2 to 10 in good health.

There are a few counts of this clonotype. The chain recombines TRBV6-2 or TRBV6-3 with TRBJ2-1; 11 nucleotides agree with TRBD2. The V and J ends lost 6 bases and 4 bases, in that order; junction bases with no gene match: 2. The CDR3 is 14 amino acids. The germline CDR1 and CDR2 sequences are MNHEY and SVGEGT. The CDR3 spells CASSGTSGYNEQFF. The CDR3 DNA is TGTGCCAGCAGCGGGACTAGCGGTTACAATGAGCAGTTCTTC.

This clonotype was counted between two and nine times. The V gene is TRBV4-1, the J gene TRBJ2-5, with D perhaps matching TRBD1 (6 bases). The DNA end is a closer match to TRBJ2-7, so the J assignment may be wrong. CDR1 is MGHRA, CDR2 YSYEKL, per germline. CDR3 length: 13 amino acids. In nucleotides, the CDR3 is TGCGCCAGCAGCCAGTACAGGGACTACGAGCAGTACTTC. Protein product: CASSQYRDYEQYF.

This clonotype was seen only a few times. CDR3 DNA sequence: TGCAGTGCTGCAAACCGGGACACCTACGAGCAGTACTTC. Its protein product is CSAANRDTYEQYF. The V call is TRBV20-1, the J call TRBJ2-7; a weak D match, TRBD1 (6 bases). With 5 bases removed from V and 2 bases from J, the gap between germline ends came to 13 bases. Germline V gene data show CDR1 as DFQATT and CDR2 as SNEGSKA (reference sequence). This CDR3 has 13 residues.

This clonotype was counted a few times. The chain joins TRBV29-1 to TRBJ1-2; D perhaps matches TRBD1 (5 bases). The CDR3 totals 11 residues. Trimming took 3 bases from V and 7 from J, leaving 9 bases between them. The V gene's germline CDR1 is SQVTM and CDR2 ANQGSEA. The CDR3 here is CSVDGGAGYTF. Written as DNA, the CDR3 is TGCAGCGTTGACGGGGGAGCTGGCTACACCTTC.

This clonotype was counted between two and nine times. V usage is TRBV12-3 or TRBV12-4 and J usage is TRBJ1-5, with D hard to call. Trimming pared 7 bases from V and 2 bases from J, leaving 9 bases between. This CDR3 is 13 amino acids long. CDR3 protein: CASKGLRNQPQHF. CDR3 sequence (DNA): TGTGCCAGCAAAGGGTTGCGCAATCAGCCCCAGCATTTT.

There are many counts of this clonotype. V usage is TRBV7-8 and J usage is TRBJ2-2; D not certain. CDR3 length: 15 residues. With 5 bases removed from V and 6 bases from J, the gap between germline ends came to 16 bases. Germline assignment: CDR1 SGHVS and CDR2 FQNEAQ. The CDR3 spells CASSALPNQPGELFF. The CDR3 coding sequence is TGTGCCAGCAGCGCCCTCCCTAACCAACCCGGGGAGCTGTTTTTT.

This clonotype was counted only a few times. The genes are TRBV6-5 and TRBJ1-1; D possibly corresponds to TRBD1 (5 bases). The germline V and J ends were trimmed by 0 bases and 2 bases, with 10 bases remaining between them. The CDR3 runs to 15 residues. Germline V gene sequence: CDR1 MNHEY, CDR2 SVGAGI. CDR3 sequence (DNA): TGTGCCAGCAGTTACTCGCGGACACCAAACACTGAAGCTTTCTTT. It is translated as CASSYSRTPNTEAFF.

This clonotype showed up just a few times. The chain couples TRBV29-1 to TRBJ2-6, with D possibly being TRBD1 (6 bases). The V gene lost 4 bases and the J gene lost 0 bases, with 7 bases spanning the gap. The CDR3 runs to 14 residues. The germline gives CDR1 SQVTM, CDR2 ANQGSEA. CDR3 region: CSVGQASGANVLTF. CDR3 nucleotides: TGCAGCGTTGGACAGGCCTCTGGGGCCAACGTCCTGACTTTC.

This clonotype was picked up one time. The chain is built from TRBV20-1 and TRBJ1-2; D is possibly TRBD1 (6 bases). Trimming shortened V by 3 bases and J by 1 base, and 21 bases separated the two germline ends. The length of the CDR3 is 17 residues. Germline V gene lookup returns CDR1 DFQATT and CDR2 SNEGSKA (reference sequence). This chain's CDR3 is CSASGGPRGVGNYGYTF. The CDR3 nucleotides read TGCAGTGCTAGTGGGGGGCCCAGGGGAGTTGGTAACTATGGCTACACCTTC.

The chain carries TRBV5-5 and TRBJ2-1; either TRBD1 or TRBD2 may fit D (6 bases each). From germline, CDR1 is SGHKS and CDR2 YYEKEE (reference sequence). The CDR3 spans 18 residues. V lost 0 bases to trimming and J lost 5 bases, with 21 bases between them. In DNA form, the CDR3 reads TGTGCCAGCAGCTTGGGACCGGGGGTAACAGGGCGAAACAATGAGCAGTTCTTC. Its translation: CASSLGPGVTGRNNEQFF.

This CDR3 is CSARETGRLDTQYF. CDR3 coding DNA: TGCAGTGCTAGAGAGACGGGCAGATTAGATACGCAGTATTTT. The J gene is TRBJ2-3, the V gene TRBV20-1; D is uncertain. Germline V gene sequence: CDR1 DFQATT, CDR2 SNEGSKA (reference sequence). This CDR3 contains 14 residues. With 0 bases removed from V and 5 bases from J, the gap between germline ends came to 12 bases.

This clonotype turned up a few times. V and J are TRBV9 and TRBJ2-5, with TRBD1 identical over 10 bases. The CDR3 loop spans 15 amino acids. V trimming: 3 bases; J trimming: 3 bases; junction bases outside the gene matches: 5. Looked up from germline, CDR1 is SGDLS and CDR2 is YYNGEE. This CDR3 is CASSATGTGEETQYF. The CDR3 DNA reads TGTGCCAGCAGCGCAACCGGGACAGGGGAAGAGACCCAGTACTTC.

The table lists this clonotype with a few counts. This rearrangement joins TRBV12-3 or TRBV12-4 to TRBJ2-3; 7 bases map to TRBD2. The CDR3 is 16 amino acids. The ends lost 1 base at V and 0 bases at J; junction bases unmatched: 4. The CDR3 spells CASSLDVGGSTDTQYF. As DNA, the CDR3 is TGTGCCAGCAGTTTAGACGTCGGGGGGAGCACAGATACGCAGTATTTT.

V is TRBV4-1 and J is TRBJ2-7, with 7 bases matching TRBD1. The CDR3 spans 16 residues. V lost 0 bases and J lost 2; bases outside the gene matches: 7. CDR1 and CDR2 (germline): MGHRA, YSYEKL. CDR3 in amino acids: CASSQDNRGRPYEQYF. In DNA, the CDR3 is TGCGCCAGCAGCCAAGACAACAGGGGACGCCCCTACGAGCAGTACTTC.

The genes are TRBV5-6 and TRBJ1-5; D not certain. V was clipped by 4 bases and J by 0 bases, with 11 bases between them. The CDR3 length is 15 residues. Germline V gene lookup returns CDR1 SGHDT and CDR2 YYEEEE. The CDR3 here is CASSRKGGSNQPQHF. The CDR3 DNA reads TGTGCCAGCAGCCGAAAAGGAGGTAGCAATCAGCCCCAGCATTTT.

Here the CDR3 reads CSVDSGRQETQYF. As DNA, the CDR3 is TGCAGCGTGGATAGCGGGAGACAAGAGACCCAGTACTTC. The chain is built from TRBV20-1 and TRBJ2-5; 9 bases match TRBD2. The length of the CDR3 is 13 residues. Germline CDR1 and CDR2: DFQATT and SNEGSKA (reference sequence).

The chain combines TRBV4-2 with TRBJ2-7; 10 nucleotides match TRBD2. This CDR3 contains 15 residues. The trim removed 2 bases at V and 5 bases at J, leaving 6 bases unmatched. CDR1 and CDR2 from the germline V gene are LGHNA and YNFKEQ. Here the CDR3 DNA reads TGTGCCAGCAGCCAAATAGCGGGGGGAGGCGACGAGCAGTACTTC. Translating gives CASSQIAGGGDEQYF.

The CDR3 nucleotides are TGCGCCAGCAGCTCGTCTAGTGTCGATGAGCAGTTCTTC. It is translated as CASSSSSVDEQFF. The chain links TRBV5-1 to TRBJ2-1; D not resolved. Germline assignment: CDR1 SGHRS and CDR2 YFSETQ. The V gene lost 3 bases and the J gene lost 8 bases, with 12 bases spanning the gap. There are 13 residues in the CDR3.